This TCR beta chain derives from a study of T cell responses to AZD1222 COVID-19 vaccine. Profiling relied on immunoSEQ multiplex PCR, and the TCRdb table lists in-frame clones only, not all of them. The table records roughly 65,000 clones, roughly 85% of them present only once. To note about this clone: Its antigen is currently unknown.

Study conclusions and caveats: Among the donors, most were white British and more were female, and clonal diversity was possibly underestimated. Regions 160-218 and 743-854 held dominance among vaccine-associated CD4 TCRs, which spanned spike. Increased Spike-specific TCR breadth and depth were observed after two AZD1222 doses.

This specimen was peripheral blood, taken 28 days after the second AZD1222 dose. This clonotype originated in an adult who received the AZD1222 COVID-19 vaccine.

CDR3 bases: TGTGCCAGCAGCGACCCACAGAGAGTGAACACTGAAGCTTTCTTT. Residues: CASSDPQRVNTEAFF. The chain combines TRBV7-9 with TRBJ1-1; D remains unclear. This CDR3 has 15 residues. Germline V lookup: CDR1 SEHNR, CDR2 FQNEAQ (reference sequence). Trimming cost V 5 bases and J 0 bases, with 13 bases left between them.